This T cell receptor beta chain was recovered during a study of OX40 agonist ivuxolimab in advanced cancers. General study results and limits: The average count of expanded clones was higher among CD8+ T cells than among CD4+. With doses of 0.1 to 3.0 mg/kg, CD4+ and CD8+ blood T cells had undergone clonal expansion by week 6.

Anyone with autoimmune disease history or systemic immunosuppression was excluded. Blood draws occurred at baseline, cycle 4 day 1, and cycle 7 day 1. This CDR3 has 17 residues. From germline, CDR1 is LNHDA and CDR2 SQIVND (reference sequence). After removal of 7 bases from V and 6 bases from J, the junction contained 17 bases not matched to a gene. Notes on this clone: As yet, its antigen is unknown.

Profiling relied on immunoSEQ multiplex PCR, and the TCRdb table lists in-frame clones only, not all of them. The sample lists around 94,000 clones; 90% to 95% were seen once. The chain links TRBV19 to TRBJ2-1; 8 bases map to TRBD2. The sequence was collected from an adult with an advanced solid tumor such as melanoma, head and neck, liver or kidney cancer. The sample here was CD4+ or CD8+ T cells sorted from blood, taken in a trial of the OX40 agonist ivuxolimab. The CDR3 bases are TGTGCCAGTACTCGGGCCTTCAGCGGGAGTTCAAGCAATGAGCAGTTCTTC. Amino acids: CASTRAFSGSSSNEQFF.